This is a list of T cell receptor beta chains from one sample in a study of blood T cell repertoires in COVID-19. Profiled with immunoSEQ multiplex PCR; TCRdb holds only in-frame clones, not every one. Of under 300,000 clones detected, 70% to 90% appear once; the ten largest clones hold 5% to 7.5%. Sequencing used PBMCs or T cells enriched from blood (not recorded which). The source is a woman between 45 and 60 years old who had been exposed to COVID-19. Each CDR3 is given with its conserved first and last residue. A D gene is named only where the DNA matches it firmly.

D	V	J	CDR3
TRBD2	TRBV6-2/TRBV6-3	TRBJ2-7	CASSRGLAYHEQYF
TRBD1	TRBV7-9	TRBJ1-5	CASSSRTGELEDQPQHF
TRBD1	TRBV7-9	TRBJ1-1	CASSLGAPDRAPFF
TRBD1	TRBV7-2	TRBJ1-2	CASSSRQGAYDGYTF
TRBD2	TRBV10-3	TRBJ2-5	CAISRIRLAAGGETQYF
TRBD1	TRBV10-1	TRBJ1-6	CASSFRGNNSPLHF
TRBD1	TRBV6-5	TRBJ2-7	CAYDSGTDVYEQYF
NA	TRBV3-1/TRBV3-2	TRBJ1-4	CASSQDREKLFF
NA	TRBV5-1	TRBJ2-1	CASSLGSGASYNEQFF
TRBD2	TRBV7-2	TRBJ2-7	CASSPGVAGGRYEQYF
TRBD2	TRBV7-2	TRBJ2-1	CASSLYSGGARNEQFF
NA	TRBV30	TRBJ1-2	CAWNGGRGNGYTF
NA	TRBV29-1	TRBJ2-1	CSVGAPNEQFF
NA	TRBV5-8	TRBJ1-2	CASSLRGGTGGYTF
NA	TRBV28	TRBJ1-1	CASTRTANTEAFF
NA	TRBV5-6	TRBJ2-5	CASSFSGRETQYF
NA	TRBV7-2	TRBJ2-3	CASSSRGQTDTQYF
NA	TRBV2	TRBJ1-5	CASSGREVRPQHF
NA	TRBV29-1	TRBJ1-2	CSVEDRGVYGYTF
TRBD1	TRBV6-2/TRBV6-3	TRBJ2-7	CASSWDRTHEQYF
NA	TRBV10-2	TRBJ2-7	CASKGGAPYEQYF
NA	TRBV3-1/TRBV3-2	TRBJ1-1	CASSPTSYTEAFF
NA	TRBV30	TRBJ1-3	CAWSDGLLLSSGNTIYF
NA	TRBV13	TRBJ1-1	CASSFSPPLTANTEAFF
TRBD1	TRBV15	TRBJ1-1	CATSSGDRGNTEAFF
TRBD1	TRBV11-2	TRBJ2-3	CASSRDRGQGDTQYF
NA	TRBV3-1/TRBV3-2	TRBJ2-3	CASSQRLQGGTDTQYF
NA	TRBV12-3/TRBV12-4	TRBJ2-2	CATGDGNGELFF
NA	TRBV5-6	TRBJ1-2	CASSLAGNGYTF
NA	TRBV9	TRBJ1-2	CASSLQGHANYGYTF